Following are 27 T cell receptor beta chains from one sample sequenced in a study of blood T cell repertoires in COVID-19. Profiling relied on immunoSEQ multiplex PCR, and the TCRdb table lists in-frame clones only, not all of them. The data contain 150,000 to 200,000 clones, more than 75% of them singletons. Sequencing was performed on PBMCs or T cells enriched from blood (not recorded which). Every receptor here comes from a woman between 45 and 60 years old with acute COVID-19.

The chain carries TRBV2 and TRBJ1-4; the match to TRBD1 covers 8 bases. The germline CDR1 and CDR2 sequences are SNHLY and FYNNEI. CDR3 size: 15 residues. V shed 6 bases, J shed 14 bases, and the junction held 17 bases outside the gene matches. CDR3 coding DNA: TGTGCCAGCAGCGGGGGGACAGGTTTAATGAAAAGGCTGTTTTTT. Amino acids: CASSGGTGLMKRLFF.

This clone was seen repeatedly, ten times or more. The rearrangement uses TRBV6-5 and TRBJ2-5; no clear D gene. Trimming took 5 bases from V and 5 from J, leaving 15 bases between them. The germline V gene encodes CDR1 MNHEY and CDR2 SVGAGI. This CDR3 spans 14 amino acids. The CDR3 here is CASSPWLHWETQYF. The CDR3 nucleotides are TGTGCCAGCAGTCCGTGGCTCCATTGGGAGACCCAGTACTTC.

The CDR3, as DNA: TGTGCCACCGGTTGGACAGGGCGTAACTATGGCTACACCTTC. Amino acid sequence: CATGWTGRNYGYTF. The chain carries TRBV6-5 and TRBJ1-2; 8 bases are a match to TRBD1. The germline V gene encodes CDR1 MNHEY and CDR2 SVGAGI. The CDR3 runs 14 residues. V lost 10 bases and J lost 1; bases outside the gene matches: 8.

The genes are TRBV6-2 or TRBV6-3 and TRBJ1-2, with TRBD1 as a possible D gene (5 bases). V lost 2 bases to trimming and J lost 8 bases, with 12 bases between them. The CDR3 is made up of 13 amino acids. From germline, CDR1 is MNHEY and CDR2 SVGEGT. The CDR3 sequence is CASSYPGDSGYTF. The CDR3 DNA follows: TGTGCCAGCAGTTACCCGGGGGATTCGGGCTACACCTTC.

The chain has TRBV10-1 and TRBJ2-1, with a possible D match to TRBD2 (6 bases). The CDR3 loop spans 12 amino acids. The V gene lost 2 bases and the J gene lost 12 bases, with 11 bases spanning the gap. The germline V gene encodes CDR1 WNHNN and CDR2 SYGVQD (reference sequence). The CDR3 loop is CASSEAEGVQFF. CDR3 DNA: TGCGCCAGCAGTGAGGCGGAGGGAGTGCAGTTCTTC.

There are a few counts of this clone. The V gene is TRBV9, the J gene TRBJ1-5; D unclear. Germline CDR1 and CDR2: SGDLS and YYNGEE. V lost 2 bases, J lost 7 bases, and 16 bases lay in between. The CDR3 is 15 residues long. The CDR3 DNA reads as TGTGCCAGCAGCGTTGCGGGCCTTCAAGGGCAGCCCCAGCATTTT. Translated, it gives CASSVAGLQGQPQHF. Combining the CDR3 with reference TRBV9 and TRBJ1-5 gives the whole variable domain DSGVTQTPKHLITATGQRVTLRCSPRSGDLSVYWYQQSLDQGLQFLIQYYNGEERAKGNILERFSAQQFPDLHSELNLSSLELGDSALYFCASSVAGLQGQPQHFGDGTRLSIL.

This rearrangement joins TRBV24-1 to TRBJ2-1; TRBD2 aligns across 8 bases. The CDR3 has 14 amino acids. V lost 5 bases and J lost 7; bases outside the gene matches: 6. Germline CDR1 KGHDR, CDR2 SFDVKD. CDR3 sequence: CATSAGGGLNEQFF. CDR3 in DNA: TGTGCCACCAGTGCAGGCGGGGGGTTAAATGAGCAGTTCTTC.

The chain joins TRBV7-3 to TRBJ2-1; 7 bases are shared with TRBD2. The CDR3 covers 15 residues. V lost 3 bases to trimming and J lost 5 bases; unmatched junction nucleotides: 7. From germline, CDR1 is SGHTA and CDR2 FQGTGA. CDR3 DNA: TGTGCCAGCAGCTTGGCGGGACTACCAAACAATGAGCAGTTCTTC. As protein: CASSLAGLPNNEQFF.

This clone was seen a few times. The rearrangement joins TRBV5-1 to TRBJ1-6, with 8 bases that match TRBD1. CDR1 and CDR2 from the germline V gene are SGHRS and YFSETQ. This CDR3 region has 16 residues. The ends lost 4 bases at V and 8 bases at J; junction bases unmatched: 11. In nucleotides, the CDR3 is TGCGCCAGCAGCCTATATACAGGGGGAGGGGATTCACCCCTCCACTTT. This gives the protein CASSLYTGGGDSPLHF.

Comment on this clone: At one boundary the junction diverges from the germline segment, which might be a read error. V gene TRBV5-1 combines with J gene TRBJ2-3; D is undetermined. Looked up from germline, CDR1 is SGHRS and CDR2 is YFSETQ. The CDR3 runs to 15 residues. This CDR3 is CASRLAVSSTDTQYF. CDR3 sequence (DNA): TGCGCCAGCAGGTTGGCGGTGAGTAGCACAGATACGCAGTATTTT.

CDR3 amino acids: CASSFLRDQPQHF. In DNA form, the CDR3 reads TGTGCCAGCAGCTTCCTCAGGGATCAGCCCCAGCATTTT. The chain is built from TRBV12-3 or TRBV12-4 and TRBJ1-5; D might be TRBD1 (5 bases). The CDR3 runs to 13 residues. V was cut by 6 bases and J by 5 bases, with 11 bases left in between.

The rearrangement uses TRBV29-1 and TRBJ1-2; 7 nucleotides agree with TRBD1. V trimming: 7 bases; J trimming: 2 bases; junction bases outside the gene matches: 7. The CDR3 runs to 13 residues. Germline CDR1 and CDR2: SQVTM and ANQGSEA. The CDR3 DNA reads as TGCAGCGCAACCAGGGGGGTGAACTATGGCTACACCTTC. Protein product: CSATRGVNYGYTF.

J is TRBJ2-2 and V is TRBV14, with 7 nucleotides matching TRBD2. V gave up 2 bases and J gave up 0 bases; unmatched junction bases: 6. Germline V gene sequence: CDR1 SGHDN, CDR2 FVKESK. The CDR3 has 17 amino acids. The CDR3 loop reads CASSQLRGLSNTGELFF. The CDR3 DNA reads as TGTGCCAGCAGCCAACTCCGGGGACTATCGAACACCGGGGAGCTGTTTTTT.

The V call is TRBV5-4, the J call TRBJ1-2; weak D call: TRBD1 (5 bases). CDR1 and CDR2 (germline): SGHNT, YYREEE (reference sequence). V lost 2 bases and J 6 bases, leaving 11 bases between the germline ends. This CDR3 region has 13 residues. The CDR3 here is CASSFSGSHGYTF. The CDR3, as DNA: TGTGCCAGCAGCTTCTCAGGGTCTCATGGCTACACCTTC. The complete variable domain, with remaining parts taken from reference TRBV5-4 and TRBJ1-2, reads ETGVTQSPTHLIKTRGQQVTLRCSSQSGHNTVSWYQQALGQGPQFIFQYYREEENGRGNFPPRFSGLQFPNYSSELNVNALELDDSALYLCASSFSGSHGYTFGSGTRLTVV.

For this clone: The junction does not match germline at one end; this may be a read error. V usage is TRBV3-1 (or the pseudogene TRBV3-2) and J usage is TRBJ1-4; no firm D call. Germline V gives CDR1 LGHDT, CDR2 YNNKEL (reference sequence). The CDR3 totals 15 residues. The CDR3 reads CASRQGPKANEKLFF. CDR3 DNA: TGTGCCAGCAGACAAGGACCTAAAGCGAATGAAAAACTGTTTTTT.

V is TRBV19 and J is TRBJ2-1, with TRBD2 identical over 10 bases. This CDR3 has 16 amino acids. V dropped 6 bases and J dropped 4; count of bases not matched to a gene: 9. Germline lookup yields CDR1 LNHDA and CDR2 SQIVND (reference sequence). The CDR3 protein is CASRDSGTSAYNEQFF. The CDR3 DNA sequence: TGTGCCAGTAGGGATTCTGGGACTAGCGCTTACAATGAGCAGTTCTTC.

Only one count was recorded for this clone. J is TRBJ1-1 and V is TRBV7-8, with D perhaps matching TRBD1 (6 bases). CDR3 size: 17 residues. Germline V gives CDR1 SGHVS, CDR2 FQNEAQ. V dropped 5 bases and J dropped 4 bases, with 23 bases sitting between them. The CDR3, as DNA: TGTGCCAGCAGCCCCTTGGGGGCAGGGAAGGTACGCACTGAAGCTTTCTTT. Amino acid sequence: CASSPLGAGKVRTEAFF.

The chain has TRBV4-3 and TRBJ2-7; D not resolved. Germline CDR1 and CDR2: LGHNA and YSLEER. Trimming removed 0 bases from V and 7 bases from J, with 10 bases in between. There are 13 residues in the CDR3. The CDR3 loop reads CASSQDLQAEQYV. CDR3 in DNA: TGCGCCAGCAGCCAAGATCTACAAGCGGAGCAGTACGTC.

This sequence joins TRBV11-2 and TRBJ1-2, with 9 bases matching TRBD1. The CDR3 sequence is 12 residues long. Germline V CDR1 and CDR2: SGHAT, FQNNGV. Trimming took 11 bases from V and 4 from J; bases not matched to a gene: 5. The CDR3 loop is CALTGGVYGYTF. CDR3 sequence (DNA): TGTGCCTTGACAGGGGGGGTCTATGGCTACACCTTC.

The gene calls are TRBV7-9 and TRBJ1-4; 7 bases match TRBD1. J was trimmed by 4 bases and V by 5 bases; bases with no gene match: 7. This CDR3 is built from 15 residues. Germline loops: CDR1 SEHNR, CDR2 FQNEAQ (reference sequence). This chain's CDR3 is CASSPYRGLNEKLFF. CDR3 in DNA: TGTGCCAGCAGCCCATACAGGGGTCTTAATGAAAAACTGTTTTTT.

This clone was found a few times. The chain uses TRBV6-4 and TRBJ2-2; 7 bases are a match to TRBD2. J lost 3 bases, V lost 5 bases, and 3 bases had no gene match. CDR1 and CDR2 (germline): MRHNA, SNTAGT. This CDR3 has 14 amino acids. CDR3 protein: CASSPGLDTGELFF. The CDR3 coding sequence is TGTGCCAGCAGTCCCGGACTAGACACCGGGGAGCTGTTTTTT.

The V and J genes are TRBV29-1 and TRBJ1-1, with 12 positions matching TRBD1. V was pared by 4 bases and J by 6 bases, with 3 bases of the junction left unmatched. Germline-derived CDR1 and CDR2 are SQVTM and ANQGSEA. The CDR3 runs 13 residues. CDR3 bases: TGCAGCGTTGTCGGGACAGGGGGCTCTGAAGCTTTCTTT. This translates into CSVVGTGGSEAFF.

V is TRBV3-1 (or the pseudogene TRBV3-2) and J is TRBJ2-5; 12 bases are a match to TRBD2. This CDR3 is built from 17 residues. Germline V CDR1 and CDR2: LGHDT, YNNKEL (reference sequence). The V gene end was trimmed by 4 bases and the J gene end by 2 bases; junction bases not matched to a gene: 8. The CDR3 is CASSLSSGGVGQETQYF. CDR3 nucleotide sequence: TGTGCCAGCAGCCTTTCTAGCGGGGGGGTAGGGCAAGAGACCCAGTACTTC.

V and J are TRBV6-4 and TRBJ1-2, with unresolved D. The length of the CDR3 is 14 residues. CDR1 is MRHNA and CDR2 is SNTAGT in the germline V gene. The V and J ends lost 5 bases and 6 bases respectively, with 16 bases between them. The CDR3 coding sequence is TGTGCCAGCAGTCCCAGAGCCGGCGGGAATGGCTACACCTTC. This translates into CASSPRAGGNGYTF.

The CDR3 protein is CASSPRVRGTTEAFF. The CDR3 DNA follows: TGTGCCAGCAGCCCAAGGGTTCGGGGGACCACTGAAGCTTTCTTT. This chain connects TRBV3-1 (or the pseudogene TRBV3-2) to TRBJ1-1; a weak D match, TRBD1 (5 bases). The CDR3 is 15 residues long. Trimming took off 4 bases at V and 4 bases at J, with 16 bases between the two ends. The germline gives CDR1 LGHDT, CDR2 YNNKEL (reference sequence).

The chain is built from TRBV11-2 and TRBJ2-3; 7 bases align to TRBD1. The V gene end was trimmed by 4 bases and the J gene end by 0 bases; junction bases not matched to a gene: 7. Germline assignment: CDR1 SGHAT and CDR2 FQNNGV. The CDR3 extends over 16 amino acids. CDR3 bases: TGTGCCAGCAGCTCGCCGACAGGGACCAGCACAGATACGCAGTATTTT. This codes for CASSSPTGTSTDTQYF.

The genes are TRBV7-2 and TRBJ1-2; TRBD1 aligns across 7 bases. Germline V lookup: CDR1 SGHTA, CDR2 FQGNSA. The CDR3 has 18 residues. Trimming at V came to 4 bases and at J to 1 base, leaving 15 bases not matched to a gene. In nucleotides, the CDR3 is TGTGCCAGCAGCTCACCGGGACAGTACATTAGTATTAACTATGGCTACACCTTC. Translation: CASSSPGQYISINYGYTF.